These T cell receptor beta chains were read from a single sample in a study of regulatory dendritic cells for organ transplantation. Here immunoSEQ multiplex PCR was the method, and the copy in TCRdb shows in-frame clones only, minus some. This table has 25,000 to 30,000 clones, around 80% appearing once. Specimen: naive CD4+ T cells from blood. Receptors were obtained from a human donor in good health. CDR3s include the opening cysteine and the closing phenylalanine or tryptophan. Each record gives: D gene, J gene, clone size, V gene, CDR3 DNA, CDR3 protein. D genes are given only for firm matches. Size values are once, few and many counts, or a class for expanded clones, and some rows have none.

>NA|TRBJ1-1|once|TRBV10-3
TGTGCCATCAGTGGGGTGAGGGTTTTGAACACTGAAGCTTTCTTT
CAISGVRVLNTEAFF
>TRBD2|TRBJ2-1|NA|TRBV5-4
TGTGCCAGCAGCTTGGCAGGCGGGGGGATCTACAATGAGCAGTTCTTC
CASSLAGGGIYNEQFF
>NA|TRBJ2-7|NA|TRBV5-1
TGCGCCAGCAGCTTGATTGGGGGCCGGGCCTACGAGCAGTACTTC
CASSLIGGRAYEQYF
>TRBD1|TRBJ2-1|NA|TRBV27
TGTGCCAGCAAAGGGCAGGGGGCTTCCTACAATGAGCAGTTCTTC
CASKGQGASYNEQFF
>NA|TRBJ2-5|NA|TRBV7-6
TGTGCCAGCAGCCTTCTTGGGGGGCAAGAGACCCAGTACTTC
CASSLLGGQETQYF
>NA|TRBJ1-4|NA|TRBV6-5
TGTGCCAGCAGTTACTTTACAGGATTAGGCGAAAAACTGTTTTTT
CASSYFTGLGEKLFF
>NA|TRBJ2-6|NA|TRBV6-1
TGTGCCAGCAGGGAGGCTTCTGGGGCCAACGTCCTGACTTTC
CASREASGANVLTF
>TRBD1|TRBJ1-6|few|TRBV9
TGTGCCAGCAGCCTCGACAGGGTACCAGGGGGATCACCCCTCCACTTT
CASSLDRVPGGSPLHF
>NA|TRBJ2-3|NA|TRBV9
TGTGCCAGCAGCGTAGGACAGGCCCTTGGCACAGATACGCAGTATTTT
CASSVGQALGTDTQYF
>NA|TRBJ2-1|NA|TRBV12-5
TGTGCTAGTGGACTACAAGGGGTTTGGCAGTTCTTC
CASGLQGVWQFF
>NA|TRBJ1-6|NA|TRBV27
TGTGCCAGCAGTTTCACCCAGGACGGGAGGATTTCACCCCTCCACTTT
CASSFTQDGRISPLHF
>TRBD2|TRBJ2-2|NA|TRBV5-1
TGCGCCAGCAGCTTAGGGACTAGCGAAGCGAACACCGGGGAGCTGTTTTTT
CASSLGTSEANTGELFF
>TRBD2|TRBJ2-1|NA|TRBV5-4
TGTGCCAGCAGCTTGGGGGGGGGACTAGCGGGGGCCGTCAATGAGCAGTTCTTC
CASSLGGGLAGAVNEQFF
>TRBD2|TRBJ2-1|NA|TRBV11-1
TGTGCCAGCAGCTTAGGCGTGTGGGTTGGCGGGGGTGGGAATGAGCAGTTCTTC
CASSLGVWVGGGGNEQFF
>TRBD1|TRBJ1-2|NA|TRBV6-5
TGTGCCAGCAGTTACTCAACAGGGGGCCTGGGGCCCTACACCTTC
CASSYSTGGLGPYTF
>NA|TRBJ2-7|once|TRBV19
TGTGCCACCTCACAGGGCATCTACGAGCAGTACTTC
CATSQGIYEQYF
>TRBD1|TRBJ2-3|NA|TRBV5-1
TGCGCCAGCAGCTTGGGGCAGGGGGTAACAGATACGCAGTATTTT
CASSLGQGVTDTQYF
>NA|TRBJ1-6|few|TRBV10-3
TGTGCCATCAGTGGCTATGGACAGCGCAATAATTCACCCCTCCACTTT
CAISGYGQRNNSPLHF
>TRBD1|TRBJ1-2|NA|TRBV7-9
TGTGCCAGCAGCGAGGGACAGCCTGGCTACACCTTC
CASSEGQPGYTF
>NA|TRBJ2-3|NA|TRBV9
TGTGCCAGCAGCGCTGCACTAGAAGATACGCAGTATTTT
CASSAALEDTQYF
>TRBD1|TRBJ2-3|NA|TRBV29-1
TGCAGCGTTATCACAGGGGGCGGCCCAGATACGCAGTATTTT
CSVITGGGPDTQYF
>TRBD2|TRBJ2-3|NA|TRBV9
TGTGCCAGCAGCTCTCGACTAGCAGACCCAGGGGATACGCAGTATTTT
CASSSRLADPGDTQYF
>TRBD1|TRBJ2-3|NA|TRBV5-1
TGCGCCAGCAGTCGGGACAGTGACACAGATACGCAGTATTTT
CASSRDSDTDTQYF
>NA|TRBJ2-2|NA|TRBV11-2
TGTGCCAGCAGCTTATTAGACGGGGAGCTGTTTTTT
CASSLLDGELFF
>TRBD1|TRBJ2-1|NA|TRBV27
TGTGCCAGCAGTCGCCGGACAGGGGGTATACGGGAAGTAATCAATGAGCAGTTCTTC
CASSRRTGGIREVINEQFF
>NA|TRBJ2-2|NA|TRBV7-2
TGTGCCAGCAGGTCCACGAGCTCTCCGAACACCGGGGAGCTGTTTTTT
CASRSTSSPNTGELFF
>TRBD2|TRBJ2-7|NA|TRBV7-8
TGTGCCAGCAGCGTCTCGAGACTAGCGGGGGGCACCCACGAGCAGTACTTC
CASSVSRLAGGTHEQYF
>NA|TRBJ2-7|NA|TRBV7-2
TGTGCCAGCAGCTTAGAGTCCCAGCCCACTATCTACGAGCAGTACTTC
CASSLESQPTIYEQYF
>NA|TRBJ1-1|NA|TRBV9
TGTGCCAGCAGCGTAGGAGGGAGCACTGAAGCTTTCTTT
CASSVGGSTEAFF
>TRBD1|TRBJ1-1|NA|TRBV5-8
TGTGCCAGCAGCCCCGGGACAGTTGGAGCTTTCTTT
CASSPGTVGAFF
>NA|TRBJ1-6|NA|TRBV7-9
TGTGCCAGCAGCCCCCGAGGGGGGAGGGATAATTCACCCCTCCACTTT
CASSPRGGRDNSPLHF
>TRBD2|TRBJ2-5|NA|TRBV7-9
TGTGCCAGCAGCTTAGGCCGCGGGACTAGTCGAGCACAAGAGACCCAGTACTTC
CASSLGRGTSRAQETQYF
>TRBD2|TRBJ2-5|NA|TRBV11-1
TGTGCCAGCACCTCCACCAGAGAGACTAGCGGACAAGAGACCCAGTACTTC
CASTSTRETSGQETQYF
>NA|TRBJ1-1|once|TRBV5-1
TGCGCCAGCAGCTTGTCACCCTTGACAGGAGTGAACACTGAAGCTTTCTTT
CASSLSPLTGVNTEAFF
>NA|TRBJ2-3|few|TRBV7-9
TGTGCCAGCAGCTCTGGTCTGGCTACAGATACGCAGTATTTT
CASSSGLATDTQYF